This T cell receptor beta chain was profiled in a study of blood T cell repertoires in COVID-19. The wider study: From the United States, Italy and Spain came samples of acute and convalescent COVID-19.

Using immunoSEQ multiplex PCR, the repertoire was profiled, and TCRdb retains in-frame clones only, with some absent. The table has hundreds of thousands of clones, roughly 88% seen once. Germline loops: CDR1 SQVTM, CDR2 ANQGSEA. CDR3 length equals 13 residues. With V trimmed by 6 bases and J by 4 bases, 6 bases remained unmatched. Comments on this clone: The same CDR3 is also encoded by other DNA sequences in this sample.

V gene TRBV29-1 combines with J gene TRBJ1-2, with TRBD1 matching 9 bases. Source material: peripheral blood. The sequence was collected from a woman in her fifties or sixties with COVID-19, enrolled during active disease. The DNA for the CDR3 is TGCAGCGTGCCGGGACAGGGAGGCTATGGCTACACCTTC. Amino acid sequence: CSVPGQGGYGYTF.